The 16 T cell receptor beta chains below were found in one sample sequenced in a study of cytomegalovirus exposure and HLA in healthy donors (dated by TCRdb to 2017 to 2019). Library preparation used the immunoSEQ multiplex PCR assay. A mixture of 60 forward primers for TCR Vbeta segments and 13 reverse primers for TCR Jbeta segments was used in the multiplex PCR. Imported from immuneACCESS, the table was reduced by TCRdb to in-frame sequences with V and J called. These copies leave out some clones; in studies compared against another copy, an unresolved V gene accounts for under half, and the cause of the remainder is not known. This sample has more than 95,000 clones in its table, and 78% of those were observed once. The ten largest clonotypes hold around 1.3% of the sample. The sample comprised PBMCs. The source of these receptors is a man aged 25 to 45 in good health and CMV-seronegative.

The chain combines TRBV28 with TRBJ1-2, with 9 bases aligning to TRBD1. The CDR3 length is 15 residues. J was trimmed by 3 bases and V by 5 bases; bases with no gene match: 7. Germline V gene sequence: CDR1 MDHEN, CDR2 SYDVKM. The CDR3 DNA follows: TGTGCCAGCAGTCCAGGACAGGGGCGATACTATGGCTACACCTTC. Protein: CASSPGQGRYYGYTF.

The rearrangement joins TRBV6-4 to TRBJ2-7; 8 bases are a match to TRBD2. CDR3 length equals 14 residues. The trim removed 6 bases at V and 2 bases at J, leaving 6 bases unmatched. The germline gives CDR1 MRHNA, CDR2 SNTAGT. CDR3 sequence reads: CASRLAANAYEQYF. For the CDR3, the DNA is TGTGCCAGCAGACTAGCGGCTAATGCCTACGAGCAGTACTTC.

The chain recombines TRBV6-5 with TRBJ2-1; TRBD1 is a possible D gene (6 bases). The CDR3 is 14 amino acids. The V gene lost 5 bases and the J gene lost 7 bases, with 15 bases spanning the gap. CDR1 is MNHEY, CDR2 SVGAGI, per germline. CDR3 DNA: TGTGCCAGCAGTCGAGACAGGTCGAGGAATGAGCAGTTCTTC. Encoded protein: CASSRDRSRNEQFF.

In DNA form, the CDR3 reads TGTGCCAGCAGCAACCGGCCGGACAGGGAAGGCAATCAGCCCCAGCATTTT. Protein sequence: CASSNRPDREGNQPQHF. The chain has TRBV27 and TRBJ1-5, with 8 bases identical to TRBD1. V was clipped by 6 bases and J by 2 bases; unmatched bases: 12. CDR1 is MNHEY, CDR2 SMNVEV, per germline (reference sequence). The CDR3 has 17 amino acids.

The gene calls are TRBV27 and TRBJ2-5; 9 nucleotides agree with TRBD1. Losses at the gene ends were 5 bases for V and 4 bases for J; bases not matched to a gene: 5. The CDR3 runs 14 residues. Germline CDR1 MNHEY, CDR2 SMNVEV (reference sequence). In DNA, the CDR3 is TGTGCCAGCAGTCCACAGGGGGCGCGAGAGACCCAGTACTTC. Protein: CASSPQGARETQYF.

The V gene is TRBV15, the J gene TRBJ1-5; 7 positions match TRBD1. CDR3 length: 17 residues. CDR1 is LNHNV, CDR2 YYDKDF, per germline (reference sequence). V gave up 4 bases and J gave up 0 bases; unmatched junction bases: 9. CDR3 sequence (DNA): TGTGCCACCAGCAAAGGAGAGGGGGCTTATAGCAATCAGCCCCAGCATTTT. This encodes CATSKGEGAYSNQPQHF.

The chain has TRBV5-1 and TRBJ2-3; a possible D gene is TRBD1 (5 bases). The CDR3 length is 15 residues. The V end was cut by 1 base, the J end by 3 bases, with 12 bases between. Germline V lookup: CDR1 SGHRS, CDR2 YFSETQ. The CDR3 nucleotides read TGCGCCAGCAGCTTGACAGGTGTAAGGACAGATACGCAGTATTTT. This gives the protein CASSLTGVRTDTQYF.

The genes are TRBV11-2 and TRBJ1-6; 7 nucleotides line up with TRBD1. V lost 5 bases and J lost 2; bases outside the gene matches: 6. Germline assignment: CDR1 SGHAT and CDR2 FQNNGV. The CDR3 sequence is 16 residues long. CDR3 in DNA: TGTGCCAGCAGCCCAAGCGGACAGGCCTATAATTCACCCCTCCACTTT. This sequence encodes CASSPSGQAYNSPLHF. Variable domain in full (rest from reference TRBV11-2 and TRBJ1-6): EAGVAQSPRYKIIEKRQSVAFWCNPISGHATLYWYQQILGQGPKLLIQFQNNGVVDDSQLPKDRFSAERLKGVDSTLKIQPAKLEDSAVYLCASSPSGQAYNSPLHFGNGTRLTVT.

The V gene is TRBV13, the J gene TRBJ1-4; D ambiguous. The V gene lost 5 bases and the J gene lost 10 bases, with 11 bases spanning the gap. Germline CDR1 reads PRHDT; CDR2 reads FYEKMQ (reference sequence). The CDR3 spans 12 residues. The CDR3 coding sequence is TGTGCCAGCAGCCCTCGAGGAGGAAAACTGTTTTTT. Its protein is CASSPRGGKLFF. Complete variable domain (other parts from reference TRBV13 and TRBJ1-4): AAGVIQSPRHLIKEKRETATLKCYPIPRHDTVYWYQQGPGQDPQFLISFYEKMQSDKGSIPDRFSAQQFSDYHSELNMSSLELGDSALYFCASSPRGGKLFFGSGTQLSVL.

The table lists this clone with a count of one. The chain joins TRBV9 to TRBJ2-1; 10 positions agree with TRBD2. CDR3 size: 15 residues. Germline V lookup: CDR1 SGDLS, CDR2 YYNGEE. V shed 1 base, J shed 4 bases, and the junction held 2 bases outside the gene matches. The CDR3: CASSVIAGGYNEQFF. The CDR3 DNA reads TGTGCCAGCAGCGTAATAGCGGGAGGTTACAATGAGCAGTTCTTC.

The gene calls are TRBV9 and TRBJ2-7; D ambiguous. Trimming stripped 0 bases from V and 3 bases from J, with 13 bases between. CDR1 is SGDLS, CDR2 YYNGEE, per germline. The CDR3 has 15 residues. The CDR3 is CASSVAPAEIYEQYF. As DNA, the CDR3 is TGTGCCAGCAGCGTAGCTCCGGCGGAGATCTACGAGCAGTACTTC.

This chain uses TRBV4-3 with TRBJ2-1, with 10 bases fitting TRBD1. V dropped 0 bases and J dropped 5; count of bases not matched to a gene: 4. Germline values: CDR1 LGHNA, CDR2 YSLEER. The CDR3 is made up of 16 amino acids. Here the CDR3 DNA reads TGCGCCAGCAGCCAAGATTGGGACAGGGGAGACAATGAGCAGTTCTTC. It yields the protein CASSQDWDRGDNEQFF.

This clone appeared once. The genes are TRBV30 and TRBJ1-2; the match to TRBD1 covers 9 bases. Looked up from germline, CDR1 is GTSNPN and CDR2 is SVGIG (reference sequence). J was trimmed by 4 bases and V by 0 bases; bases with no gene match: 6. The CDR3 contains 15 residues. The CDR3 is CAWSVGTGRTYGYTF. The CDR3 coding sequence is TGTGCCTGGAGTGTAGGGACAGGGCGGACCTATGGCTACACCTTC.

This chain connects TRBV27 to TRBJ1-4; tentative D call: TRBD1 (6 bases). In germline, CDR1 is MNHEY, CDR2 SMNVEV (reference sequence). The CDR3 length is 16 residues. The V end lost 0 bases, the J end lost 4 bases, and 12 bases lay between the germline ends. Written as DNA, the CDR3 is TGTGCCAGCAGTTTATCGATAGGGGGAGTTAATGAAAAACTGTTTTTT. It is translated as CASSLSIGGVNEKLFF.

The chain employs TRBV19 and TRBJ2-1; TRBD1 is a possible D gene (5 bases). Germline loops: CDR1 LNHDA, CDR2 SQIVND (reference sequence). The V gene lost 4 bases and the J gene lost 5 bases, with 9 bases spanning the gap. The CDR3 length is 13 residues. DNA of the CDR3: TGTGCCAGTAGTACCACAGGAAACAATGAGCAGTTCTTC. Protein product: CASSTTGNNEQFF. Based on the CDR3 plus reference TRBV19 and TRBJ2-1, the full variable domain is DGGITQSPKYLFRKEGQNVTLSCEQNLNHDAMYWYRQDPGQGLRLIYYSQIVNDFQKGDIAEGYSVSREKKESFPLTVTSAQKNPTAFYLCASSTTGNNEQFFGPGTRLTVL.

This clone was counted between two and nine times. The chain is built from TRBV4-3 and TRBJ2-2; TRBD2 matches 8 bases. Losses at the gene ends were 0 bases for V and 5 bases for J; bases not matched to a gene: 8. The CDR3 runs to 17 residues. Germline assignment: CDR1 LGHNA and CDR2 YSLEER. CDR3 protein: CASSQDWERGRTGELFF. The CDR3, as DNA: TGCGCCAGCAGCCAAGATTGGGAGCGGGGGCGGACCGGGGAGCTGTTTTTT.